These T cell receptor beta chains were read from a single sample in a study of blood T cell repertoires in COVID-19. Libraries were prepared by immunoSEQ multiplex PCR; TCRdb keeps only in-frame clonotypes and omits some of them. The sample shows about 210,000 clones, more than 75% of them seen only once. The sequenced material came from peripheral blood. The receptors were gathered from a woman in her sixties or seventies with COVID-19, enrolled during active disease. CDR3s include the opening cysteine and the closing phenylalanine or tryptophan. A D gene is named only where the DNA matches it firmly. Some rows mark clone size as missing; the rest say once, few, many or name a class of expanded clone.

J,V,length,D,size,CDR3,DNA
TRBJ2-2,TRBV5-1,15,.,.,CASSLEQGKTGELFF,TGCGCCAGCAGCTTGGAACAGGGAAAGACCGGGGAGCTGTTTTTT
TRBJ2-7,TRBV7-2,17,TRBD2,.,CASSPGLAGVVSYEQYF,TGTGCCAGCAGCCCCGGACTAGCGGGAGTGGTGTCCTACGAGCAGTACTTC
TRBJ1-6,TRBV5-1,15,.,.,CASSFSEAYNSPLHF,TGCGCCAGCAGCTTCTCCGAGGCCTATAATTCACCCCTCCACTTT
TRBJ1-6,TRBV28,14,.,few,CASSPHRVNSPLHF,TGTGCCAGCAGTCCCCACAGGGTAAATTCACCCCTCCACTTT
TRBJ1-1,TRBV28,14,.,once,CASSPSGKGTEAFF,TGTGCCAGCAGTCCCTCAGGGAAAGGCACTGAAGCTTTCTTT
TRBJ2-1,TRBV30,16,TRBD2,.,CAWSVFLAGGLGEQFF,TGTGCCTGGAGTGTATTTCTAGCGGGAGGGCTAGGTGAGCAGTTCTTC
TRBJ2-6,TRBV30,16,.,.,CAWTGARFSGANVLTF,TGTGCCTGGACAGGGGCTAGGTTTTCTGGGGCCAACGTCCTGACTTTC
TRBJ1-2,TRBV9,15,TRBD1,.,CASSVEGGPLGGYTF,TGTGCCAGCAGCGTAGAAGGGGGCCCCCTAGGTGGCTACACCTTC
TRBJ2-1,TRBV28,13,TRBD1,.,CASRGQAYNEQFF,TGTGCCAGCAGAGGACAGGCCTACAATGAGCAGTTCTTC
TRBJ2-3,TRBV24-1,15,TRBD2,.,CATSDIVGGADTQYF,TGTGCCACCAGTGATATAGTGGGAGGGGCAGATACGCAGTATTTT
TRBJ2-7,TRBV4-3,15,.,.,CASSQARTYSYEQYF,TGCGCCAGCAGCCAAGCGAGGACATACTCCTACGAGCAGTACTTC
TRBJ1-5,TRBV7-9,13,.,.,CASSLQGWQPQHF,TGTGCCAGCAGCTTACAGGGATGGCAGCCCCAGCATTTT
TRBJ2-7,TRBV18,16,.,.,CASSPDLRGRFYEQYF,TGTGCCAGCTCACCTGATCTGCGAGGGCGATTTTACGAGCAGTACTTC
TRBJ2-7,TRBV3-1/TRBV3-2,14,.,.,CASSQERALPQQYF,TGTGCCAGCAGCCAAGAGCGGGCCCTTCCCCAGCAGTACTTC
TRBJ1-3,TRBV11-2,15,.,few,CASSFNRVSGNTIYF,TGTGCCAGCAGCTTCAACAGAGTCTCTGGAAACACCATATATTTT
TRBJ2-4,TRBV19,15,TRBD2,.,CASSSGLAVENIQYF,TGTGCCAGTAGTTCGGGACTAGCGGTCGAAAACATTCAGTACTTC
TRBJ1-1,TRBV7-9,19,TRBD1,few,CASSLNTLLGTGDDTEAFF,TGTGCCAGCAGCTTAAATACACTTCTCGGGACAGGGGATGACACTGAAGCTTTCTTT